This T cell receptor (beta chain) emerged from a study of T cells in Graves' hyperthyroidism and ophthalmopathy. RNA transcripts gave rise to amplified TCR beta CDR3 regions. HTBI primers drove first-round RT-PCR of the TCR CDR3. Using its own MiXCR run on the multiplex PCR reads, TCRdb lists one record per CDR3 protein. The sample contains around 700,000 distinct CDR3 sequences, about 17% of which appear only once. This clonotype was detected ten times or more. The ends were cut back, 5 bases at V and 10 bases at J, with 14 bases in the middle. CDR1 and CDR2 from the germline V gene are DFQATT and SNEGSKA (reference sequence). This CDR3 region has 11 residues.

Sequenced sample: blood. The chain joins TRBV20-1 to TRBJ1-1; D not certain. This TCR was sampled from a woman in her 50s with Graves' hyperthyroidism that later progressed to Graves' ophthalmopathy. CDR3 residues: CSAAEEGVAFF. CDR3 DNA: TGCAGTGCTGCGGAGGAGGGTGTAGCTTTCTTT.